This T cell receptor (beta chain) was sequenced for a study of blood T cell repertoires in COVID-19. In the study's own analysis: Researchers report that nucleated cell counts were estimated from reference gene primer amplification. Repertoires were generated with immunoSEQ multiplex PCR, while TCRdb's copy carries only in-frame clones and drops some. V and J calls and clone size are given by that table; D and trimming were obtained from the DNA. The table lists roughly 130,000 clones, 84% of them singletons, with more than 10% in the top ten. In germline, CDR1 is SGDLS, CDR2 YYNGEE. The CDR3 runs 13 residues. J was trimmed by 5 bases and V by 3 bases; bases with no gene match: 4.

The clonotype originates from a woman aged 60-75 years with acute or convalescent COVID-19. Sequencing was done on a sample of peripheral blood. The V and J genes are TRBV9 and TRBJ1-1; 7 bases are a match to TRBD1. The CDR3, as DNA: TGTGCCAGCAGCGGGGCAGGGGGGACTGAAGCTTTCTTT. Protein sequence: CASSGAGGTEAFF. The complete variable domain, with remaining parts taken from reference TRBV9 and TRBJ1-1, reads DSGVTQTPKHLITATGQRVTLRCSPRSGDLSVYWYQQSLDQGLQFLIQYYNGEERAKGNILERFSAQQFPDLHSELNLSSLELGDSALYFCASSGAGGTEAFFGQGTRLTVV.